The 9 T cell receptor beta chains below all came from one sample that was sequenced in a study of cytotoxic CD8 clonotypes in ibrutinib-treated CLL. Produced via immunoSEQ multiplex PCR; TCRdb's table is partial and in-frame only. The sample records about 140,000 clones, 70% to 90% being singletons. The sample consisted of PBMCs, taken after 36 months of ibrutinib treatment. The receptor source for this set is a human donor with chronic lymphocytic leukemia.

This clone was found once. J is TRBJ1-1 and V is TRBV6-6; 7 bases are shared with TRBD1. V trimming: 2 bases; J trimming: 1 base; junction bases outside the gene matches: 1. In germline, CDR1 is MNHNY, CDR2 SVGAGI (reference sequence). The CDR3 covers 14 residues. The CDR3 spells CASSYGTANTEAFF. As DNA, the CDR3 is TGTGCCAGCAGTTACGGGACAGCGAACACTGAAGCTTTCTTT.

CDR3 in amino acids: CASSFGQGTPLGNQPQHF. DNA for the CDR3: TGTGCCAGCAGCTTCGGACAGGGAACCCCGCTCGGTAATCAGCCCCAGCATTTT. The rearrangement links TRBV5-6 to TRBJ1-5, with 8 bases matching TRBD1. V dropped 2 bases and J dropped 4; count of bases not matched to a gene: 14. Germline lookup yields CDR1 SGHDT and CDR2 YYEEEE. This CDR3 has 18 amino acids.

CDR3 sequence reads: CASRPPSAVADTQYF. The CDR3 region has the DNA TGTGCCAGCAGGCCGCCTAGCGCGGTGGCGGATACGCAGTATTTT. This chain joins TRBV27 and TRBJ2-3, with D maybe TRBD2 (6 bases). This CDR3 is built from 15 residues. CDR1 and CDR2 from the germline V gene are MNHEY and SMNVEV (reference sequence). V gave up 6 bases and J gave up 6 bases, with 19 bases separating them.

The rearrangement joins TRBV11-2 to TRBJ2-1, with 8 positions matching TRBD1. The CDR3 contains 11 residues. The V segment lost 5 bases and the J segment 15 bases; nucleotides outside the gene matches: 6. Germline loops: CDR1 SGHAT, CDR2 FQNNGV. CDR3 sequence: CASSGTGGRFF. In nucleotides, the CDR3 is TGTGCCAGCAGCGGTACAGGGGGTCGGTTCTTC.

The rearrangement joins TRBV19 to TRBJ2-1, with TRBD2 matching 10 bases. This CDR3 has 16 amino acids. V lost 0 bases and J lost 8; bases outside the gene matches: 7. Per germline, CDR1 LNHDA and CDR2 SQIVND (reference sequence). CDR3 amino acids: CASSIELAGVRDEQFF. The CDR3 DNA sequence: TGTGCCAGTAGTATAGAGCTAGCGGGAGTGCGGGATGAGCAGTTCTTC.

The chain couples TRBV14 to TRBJ1-3, with D unclear. The germline V gene encodes CDR1 SGHDN and CDR2 FVKESK. The CDR3 is 12 residues long. Trimming took 1 base from V and 3 from J, leaving 1 base between them. The chain's CDR3 is CASSQGGNTIYF. CDR3 DNA sequence: TGTGCCAGCAGCCAAGGTGGAAACACCATATATTTT.

The chain carries TRBV6-1 and TRBJ1-3; D is undetermined. The CDR3 contains 17 residues. The germline V gene encodes CDR1 MNHNS and CDR2 SASEGT. V was trimmed by 2 bases and J by 0 bases, leaving 14 bases between them. The CDR3 loop reads CASSELAVFSSGNTIYF. CDR3 DNA: TGTGCCAGCAGTGAACTTGCCGTCTTTAGCTCTGGAAACACCATATATTTT.

V usage is TRBV2 and J usage is TRBJ1-5; the match to TRBD1 covers 10 bases. This CDR3 has 14 residues. Germline CDR1 and CDR2: SNHLY and FYNNEI. Trimming removed 7 bases from V and 6 bases from J; junction bases left unmatched: 6. The CDR3 spells CASNRDRGSQPQHF. Written as DNA, the CDR3 is TGTGCCAGCAACAGGGACAGGGGAAGTCAGCCCCAGCATTTT.

The chain couples TRBV4-1 to TRBJ2-4; D may correspond to TRBD1 or TRBD2 (6 bases each). Germline-derived CDR1 and CDR2 are MGHRA and YSYEKL. The CDR3 is made up of 15 amino acids. The V end lost 0 bases, the J end lost 6 bases, and 12 bases lay between the germline ends. CDR3 bases: TGCGCCAGCAGCCAAGAGGGCGGGACATTAAACATTCAGTACTTC. This encodes CASSQEGGTLNIQYF.